Below, 9 T cell receptor beta chains from the same sample are listed, as sequenced in a study of T cells in Graves' hyperthyroidism and ophthalmopathy. RNA transcripts yielded amplified TCR beta CDR3 regions. Primed by the HTBI set, a first-round RT-PCR was run on the TCR CDR3. Each CDR3 protein is one row after TCRdb ran MiXCR on the multiplex PCR reads. The sample holds about 510,000 distinct CDR3 sequences, about 14% seen once. Sequencing was carried out using blood. The receptors come from a woman in her 40s with Graves' hyperthyroidism.

In the case of this clonotype: A single base separates this from a much larger clone, so it may be a read error. The V gene is TRBV29-1, the J gene TRBJ2-1; TRBD2 agrees at 14 bases. CDR3 length: 16 residues. Germline CDR1 SQVTM, CDR2 ANQGSEA. The CDR3 DNA reads TGCAGCGTTACCGGGACTAGCGGGAGCTCCTACAATGAGCAGCTCTTC. Translating it yields CSVTGTSGSSYNEQLF.

This clonotype was picked up a small number of times. This chain links TRBV10-3 with TRBJ2-7; TRBD1 matches 10 bases. Germline CDR1 ENHRY, CDR2 SYGVKD. The CDR3 is made up of 15 amino acids. V was clipped by 6 bases and J by 4 bases; unmatched bases: 9. The CDR3 sequence is CAIRPGTGDFYEQYF. The DNA of the CDR3 is TGTGCCATCAGACCCGGGACAGGGGATTTTTACGAGCAGTACTTC.

In its sample, this clonotype was seen many times. This rearrangement joins TRBV6-5 to TRBJ2-5; no definite D call. V was trimmed by 0 bases and J by 5 bases, leaving 13 bases between them. The germline CDR1 and CDR2 sequences are MNHEY and SVGAGI. The CDR3 sequence is 15 residues long. CDR3 sequence: CASSYSRMTSETQYF. The CDR3 DNA follows: TGTGCCAGCAGTTACTCTCGGATGACCAGCGAGACCCAGTACTTC.

The genes are TRBV2 and TRBJ2-6, with 7 bases aligning to TRBD2. This CDR3 is 16 amino acids long. J gave up 1 base and V 6 bases, and 6 bases lay outside the gene matches. The germline V gene encodes CDR1 SNHLY and CDR2 FYNNEI. The CDR3 DNA sequence: TGTGCCAGCAGCCCCCTGGGACTATCTGGGGCCAACGTCCTGACTTTC. This encodes CASSPLGLSGANVLTF.

The chain combines TRBV14 with TRBJ2-1, with 8 nucleotides matching TRBD2. CDR1 is SGHDN, CDR2 FVKESK, per germline. Losses at the gene ends were 3 bases for V and 3 bases for J; bases not matched to a gene: 7. This CDR3 is built from 16 residues. The CDR3 DNA reads as TGTGCCAGCAGCCACGTACTTGCGGGAGGCTACAATGAGCAGTTCTTC. Its protein product is CASSHVLAGGYNEQFF.

For this clonotype: A much larger clone sits a single nucleotide away, making a read error possible. The chain combines TRBV27 with TRBJ2-1; D call uncertain. The CDR3 extends over 13 amino acids. Germline assignment: CDR1 MNHEY and CDR2 SMNVEV (reference sequence). Trimming stripped 6 bases from V and 4 bases from J, with 10 bases between. DNA for the CDR3: TGTGCCAGCAGCCTATCTTATTACAATGAGCAGTTCTTC. This sequence encodes CASSLSYYNEQFF.

This chain links TRBV6-1 with TRBJ2-5; tentative D call: TRBD2 (5 bases). The CDR3 is 15 amino acids. The ends were cut back, 3 bases at V and 7 bases at J, with 18 bases in the middle. Germline CDR1 and CDR2: MNHNS and SASEGT. The CDR3 DNA reads as TGTGCCAGCAGTGAGTCGACCCTAGGACTGGGGACCCAGTACTTC. This gives the protein CASSESTLGLGTQYF.

The chain links TRBV6-4 to TRBJ1-5; no firm D call. The germline gives CDR1 MRHNA, CDR2 SNTAGT. The germline V and J ends were trimmed by 2 bases and 7 bases, with 9 bases remaining between them. This CDR3 contains 13 residues. The CDR3 nucleotides are TGTGCCAGCAGTGACGAGGAAGGCCAGCCCCAGCATTTT. Its protein is CASSDEEGQPQHF.

This clonotype was counted between two and nine times. The chain has TRBV12-3 or TRBV12-4 and TRBJ2-3; D might be TRBD2 (5 bases). This CDR3 has 12 residues. CDR3 in DNA: TGTGCTACGGGGTCTAGCACAGATACGCAGTATTTT. It translates to CATGSSTDTQYF.